What follows describes a single T cell receptor (beta chain). The sample originates from a study of blood T cell repertoires in COVID-19. Study as a whole: Samples of COVID-19 (acute and convalescent) were obtained from the United States, Italy and Spain. T cells, B-cell-depleted T cells, or PBMCs provided the cDNA or gDNA that served as material.

Germline V gives CDR1 KGHSH, CDR2 LQKENI. The CDR3 totals 14 residues. Trimming took off 6 bases at V and 1 base at J, with 12 bases between the two ends. Seattle researchers signed up patients amid active infection and tracked them longitudinally. Methods used by the authors: Reference gene primer amplification in the assay estimated nucleated cell counts. The repertoire was sequenced with immunoSEQ multiplex PCR; TCRdb's copy has only in-frame clones and lacks some. That table supplies the V and J calls and clone size; D and trimming were determined from the DNA. The sample yields about 64,000 clones, roughly 85% seen once.

Material: peripheral blood. This sequence joins TRBV18 and TRBJ1-1; D remains ambiguous. This TCR derives from an older woman with COVID-19, enrolled during active disease. As DNA, the CDR3 is TGTGCCAGCTCCCCCGACACATCGAACACTGAAGCTTTCTTT. Its protein product is CASSPDTSNTEAFF.